The 30 T cell receptor beta chains below come from one sample, sequenced in a study of CD8 T cells in Susac syndrome. Reverse transcription of roughly 0.5 to 1 ug RNA was performed with random hexamers. MiXCR, run by TCRdb on the immunoSEQ multiplex PCR reads, gives a single entry per CDR3 protein. The table shows 250,000 to 300,000 distinct CDR3 sequences, with approximately 89% occurring only once. The source material was CD8+ T cells from PBMCs. These receptor sequences come from a human donor with multiple sclerosis.

The V and J genes are TRBV7-3 and TRBJ1-1; 7 bases are shared with TRBD1. The germline CDR1 and CDR2 sequences are SGHTA and FQGTGA. This CDR3 comprises 18 residues. Unmatched junction bases numbered 15, after V lost 2 bases and J lost 3 bases. CDR3: CASSLYSGGRQGDTEAFF. CDR3 nucleotides: TGTGCCAGCAGCTTATACTCTGGGGGGCGGCAGGGGGACACTGAAGCTTTCTTT.

The rearrangement uses TRBV20-1 and TRBJ2-1; 9 nucleotides line up with TRBD1. The junction had 5 bases not matched to a gene; V was cut back by 5 bases and J by 3 bases. Germline assignment: CDR1 DFQATT and CDR2 SNEGSKA (reference sequence). The CDR3 spans 14 residues. CDR3 loop: CSASDRGDYNEQFF. The CDR3, as DNA: TGCAGTGCTTCCGACAGGGGGGACTACAATGAGCAGTTCTTC.

The chain couples TRBV12-3 or TRBV12-4 to TRBJ2-3; 8 positions agree with TRBD2. Trimming took 2 bases from V and 4 from J; bases not matched to a gene: 8. The CDR3 loop spans 16 amino acids. The chain's CDR3 is CASSLIRGGSSDTQYF. In DNA form, the CDR3 reads TGTGCCAGCAGTTTAATCCGGGGGGGCAGCTCAGATACGCAGTATTTT.

This chain uses TRBV7-9 with TRBJ2-7; no reliable D call. Trimming took 1 base from V and 11 from J, leaving 15 bases between them. The CDR3 sequence is 13 residues long. CDR1 SEHNR and CDR2 FQNEAQ come from the germline V gene (reference sequence). CDR3 DNA sequence: TGTGCCAGCAGCTTAGACCCCTCCCTCCGGGAGTACTTC. This codes for CASSLDPSLREYF.

V and J are TRBV2 and TRBJ2-1; possible D gene TRBD2, 5 bases. CDR3 length: 13 residues. CDR1 is SNHLY and CDR2 is FYNNEI in the germline V gene. V lost 10 bases and J 6 bases, leaving 16 bases between the germline ends. CDR3 DNA sequence: TGTGCCACCAGAGAGGGAGCGGTCAATGAGCAGTTCTTC. Amino acids: CATREGAVNEQFF.

The rearrangement links TRBV19 to TRBJ1-1; 7 positions match TRBD1. This CDR3 comprises 14 residues. Germline CDR1 is LNHDA and CDR2 is SQIVND (reference sequence). The trim removed 10 bases at V and 1 base at J, leaving 9 bases unmatched. The CDR3 loop is CATRPGTANTEAFF. In DNA form, the CDR3 reads TGTGCCACCCGGCCCGGGACAGCGAACACTGAAGCTTTCTTT.

The rearrangement joins TRBV6-1 to TRBJ2-3; 10 bases are a match to TRBD2. Germline V gives CDR1 MNHNS, CDR2 SASEGT. V lost 1 base and J lost 6; bases outside the gene matches: 4. The CDR3 runs 15 residues. CDR3: CASSEESGGADTQYF. The CDR3 bases are TGTGCCAGCAGTGAAGAAAGCGGGGGGGCGGATACGCAGTATTTT.

The chain couples TRBV24-1 to TRBJ2-7; no firm D call. The CDR3 has 13 residues. Per the germline V gene, CDR1 is KGHDR and CDR2 is SFDVKD. V dropped 4 bases and J dropped 1 base, with 7 bases sitting between them. This CDR3 is CATSEPPSYEQYF. CDR3 in DNA: TGTGCCACCAGTGAACCTCCTTCCTACGAGCAGTACTTC.

The chain employs TRBV6-1 and TRBJ1-4; 8 bases are a match to TRBD1. CDR1 MNHNS and CDR2 SASEGT come from the germline V gene. The CDR3 runs to 15 residues. V was clipped by 5 bases and J by 4 bases; unmatched bases: 6. In DNA, the CDR3 is TGTGCCAGCAGTCCAGGGACAGGCGATAATGAAAAACTGTTTTTT. Translation: CASSPGTGDNEKLFF.

V is TRBV3-1 and J is TRBJ2-2; TRBD2 agrees at 12 bases. Germline V gene lookup returns CDR1 LGHDT and CDR2 YNNKEL (reference sequence). Trimming cost V 5 bases and J 9 bases; bases outside gene matches: 7. There are 15 residues in the CDR3. CDR3 sequence: CASSWTSGVTRELFF. Here the CDR3 DNA reads TGTGCCAGCAGCTGGACTAGCGGGGTAACCAGGGAGCTGTTTTTT.

The chain links TRBV7-2 to TRBJ2-7, with 7 bases aligning to TRBD1. Per germline, CDR1 SGHTA and CDR2 FQGNSA. V shed 6 bases and J 1 base; nucleotides not matched to a gene: 12. There are 16 residues in the CDR3. CDR3 region: CASSYDPDRASYEQYF. The CDR3 region has the DNA TGTGCCAGCAGTTACGACCCCGACAGGGCTTCCTACGAGCAGTACTTC.

V and J are TRBV12-3 or TRBV12-4 and TRBJ1-5; a possible D gene is TRBD1 (6 bases). The CDR3 sequence is 11 residues long. Trimming took 11 bases from V and 4 from J, leaving 9 bases between them. CDR3 loop: CAGGTNQPQHF. CDR3 nucleotide sequence: TGTGCCGGGGGCACGAATCAGCCCCAGCATTTT.

Only one count was recorded for this clonotype. V usage is TRBV9 and J usage is TRBJ2-5; no firm D call. The ends were cut back, 1 base at V and 4 bases at J, with 8 bases in the middle. CDR1 and CDR2 (germline): SGDLS, YYNGEE. The CDR3 runs to 13 residues. For the CDR3, the DNA is TGTGCCAGCAGCGTATACATTGGAGAGACCCAGTACTTC. It is translated as CASSVYIGETQYF.

This sequence joins TRBV5-1 and TRBJ1-1; possibly TRBD1 for D (5 bases). V gave up 7 bases and J gave up 0 bases, with 16 bases separating them. Germline assignment: CDR1 SGHRS and CDR2 YFSETQ. The CDR3 has 15 residues. The CDR3 coding sequence is TGCGCCAGCTCGATCGGGCAGGGTTTGAACACTGAAGCTTTCTTT. This encodes CASSIGQGLNTEAFF.

The rearrangement uses TRBV20-1 and TRBJ2-7, with D perhaps TRBD2 (5 bases). The germline gives CDR1 DFQATT, CDR2 SNEGSKA (reference sequence). Trimming removed 0 bases at V and 5 bases at J, with 8 bases between. CDR3 length equals 12 residues. DNA of the CDR3: TGCAGTGCTAGAGATGAGGGCCACGAGCAGTACTTC. It is translated as CSARDEGHEQYF.

A single count supports this clonotype. The chain joins TRBV12-3 or TRBV12-4 to TRBJ2-7, with D uncertain. V was pared by 7 bases and J by 6 bases, with 16 bases between. The length of the CDR3 is 13 residues. CDR3 nucleotides: TGTGCCAGCAACCTGTCCACAAAATCCGAGCAGTACTTC. It is translated as CASNLSTKSEQYF.

This chain joins TRBV6-2 or TRBV6-3 and TRBJ2-3; D perhaps matches TRBD1 (5 bases). This CDR3 spans 15 amino acids. V was shortened by 1 base and J by 5 bases, with 13 bases between the two germline ends. The germline CDR1 and CDR2 sequences are MNHEY and SVGEGT. The CDR3 coding sequence is TGTGCCAGCAGTTACTTTGGCAGGGCGGAAGATACGCAGTATTTT. This translates into CASSYFGRAEDTQYF.

This sequence joins TRBV2 and TRBJ1-2, with D perhaps TRBD1 (5 bases). Trimming removed 4 bases at V and 8 bases at J, with 14 bases between. This CDR3 spans 13 amino acids. Germline V CDR1 and CDR2: SNHLY, FYNNEI. The CDR3 sequence: CASSAFTGPGYTF. The CDR3 DNA follows: TGTGCCAGCAGTGCGTTTACAGGTCCGGGCTACACCTTC.

The chain joins TRBV9 to TRBJ2-7; no definite D call. Trimming pared 4 bases from V and 3 bases from J, leaving 20 bases between. Germline V gene sequence: CDR1 SGDLS, CDR2 YYNGEE. The CDR3 loop spans 16 amino acids. The CDR3, as DNA: TGTGCCAGCAGCTCCCCCCAGGACGGAGCCTTCTACGAGCAGTACTTC. Translation gives CASSSPQDGAFYEQYF.

This chain uses TRBV7-9 with TRBJ2-5; no firm D call. The CDR3 is 16 residues long. The V and J ends lost 1 base and 2 bases respectively, with 14 bases between them. Looked up from germline, CDR1 is SEHNR and CDR2 is FQNEAQ (reference sequence). For the CDR3, the DNA is TGTGCCAGCAGCTTAGGTGAAGGTGGCCAGCAAGAGACCCAGTACTTC. Its translation: CASSLGEGGQQETQYF.

The chain is built from TRBV4-1 and TRBJ2-2; TRBD1 might be the D (5 bases). Germline CDR1 is MGHRA and CDR2 is YSYEKL. Trimming pared 6 bases from V and 1 base from J, leaving 6 bases between. The CDR3 has 13 amino acids. The CDR3 DNA reads as TGCGCCAGCAGGGGGCTGAACACCGGGGAGCTGTTTTTT. Its protein is CASRGLNTGELFF.

This chain connects TRBV20-1 to TRBJ2-1; 7 bases match TRBD2. J was trimmed by 3 bases and V by 4 bases; bases with no gene match: 6. CDR3 length: 14 residues. CDR1 is DFQATT and CDR2 is SNEGSKA in the germline V gene (reference sequence). DNA of the CDR3: TGCAGTGCTAAGGCGGGGGACCACTACAATGAGCAGTTCTTC. This translates into CSAKAGDHYNEQFF.

V gene TRBV15 combines with J gene TRBJ2-5; 10 bases agree with TRBD1. CDR1 and CDR2 (germline): LNHNV, YYDKDF (reference sequence). This CDR3 region has 15 residues. V dropped 1 base and J dropped 5; count of bases not matched to a gene: 4. The CDR3 loop reads CATSRVGTGDETQYF. CDR3 DNA sequence: TGTGCCACCAGCAGAGTCGGGACAGGGGACGAGACCCAGTACTTC.

The chain carries TRBV6-5 and TRBJ2-1; 11 bases map to TRBD2. Germline CDR1 and CDR2: MNHEY and SVGAGI. V dropped 2 bases and J dropped 8; count of bases not matched to a gene: 23. CDR3 length: 21 residues. In nucleotides, the CDR3 is TGTGCCAGCAGTTACGGATCGTCGGTCCGGACTAGCGGGCCCCAGGGGGATGAGCAGTTCTTC. It encodes CASSYGSSVRTSGPQGDEQFF.

The chain employs TRBV7-2 and TRBJ1-6, with a tentative D call TRBD1 (5 bases). The CDR3 has 16 residues. V dropped 3 bases and J dropped 9 bases, with 18 bases sitting between them. CDR1 SGHTA and CDR2 FQGNSA come from the germline V gene. The CDR3 DNA sequence: TGTGCCAGCAGCTTCCATTCGGGACGGTCGGGTTCACCCCTCCACTTT. Translating it yields CASSFHSGRSGSPLHF.

CDR3 loop: CASRGPGFSNYGYTF. CDR3 coding DNA: TGTGCCAGCAGGGGACCAGGCTTCAGTAACTATGGCTACACCTTC. V usage is TRBV25-1 and J usage is TRBJ1-2, with a tentative D call TRBD1 (5 bases). The CDR3 is made up of 15 amino acids. V dropped 6 bases and J dropped 1 base, with 15 bases sitting between them. From germline, CDR1 is MGHDK and CDR2 SYGVNS.

The CDR3 sequence: CSARAAGQGTDTQYF. The CDR3, as DNA: TGCAGTGCTAGAGCTGCCGGCCAGGGGACAGATACGCAGTATTTT. J is TRBJ2-3 and V is TRBV20-1; D is possibly TRBD1 (6 bases). V dropped 1 base and J dropped 3 bases, with 14 bases sitting between them. The CDR3 totals 15 residues. Germline-derived CDR1 and CDR2 are DFQATT and SNEGSKA (reference sequence).

This chain links TRBV4-3 with TRBJ1-2; 8 nucleotides agree with TRBD1. Per the germline V gene, CDR1 is LGHNA and CDR2 is YSLEER. The length of the CDR3 is 16 residues. V trimming: 0 bases; J trimming: 6 bases; junction bases outside the gene matches: 9. In DNA, the CDR3 is TGCGCCAGCAGCCAAGAGGACAGGGCGGGTGCTGATGGCTACACCTTC. Its translation is CASSQEDRAGADGYTF.

The V and J genes are TRBV4-3 and TRBJ2-2; D remains unclear. This CDR3 is 14 amino acids long. The germline V and J ends were trimmed by 1 base and 6 bases, with 9 bases remaining between them. CDR1 is LGHNA and CDR2 is YSLEER in the germline V gene. This CDR3 is CASSQGSSSGELFF. The CDR3 DNA follows: TGCGCCAGCAGCCAAGGGAGTTCGTCCGGGGAGCTGTTTTTT.

The chain uses TRBV6-2 or TRBV6-3 and TRBJ2-7, with D perhaps matching TRBD1 or TRBD2 (5 bases each). CDR3 size: 14 residues. V was cut by 2 bases and J by 5 bases, with 13 bases left in between. CDR1 is MNHEY and CDR2 is SVGEGT in the germline V gene. In DNA, the CDR3 is TGTGCCAGCAGTTACGGGACGGGCCGGGACGAGCAGTACTTC. Protein: CASSYGTGRDEQYF.